The rows below give T cell receptor beta chains drawn from one sample of a study of regulatory T cells. Profiled with immunoSEQ multiplex PCR; TCRdb holds only in-frame clones, not every one. The sample shows fewer than 20,000 clones, 84% of them seen only once. Sequenced: conventional CD4+ T cells sorted from blood. Receptors originate from a person aged 25 to 40 with CD3G deficiency. CDR3s include the opening cysteine and the closing phenylalanine or tryptophan. A D gene is named only where the DNA matches it firmly. Not every row has a clone size; where given, it reads once, few, many or a size class.

j_gene: TRBJ2-2; d_gene: TRBD2; v_gene: TRBV19; abundance: NA; CDR3aa: CASSIALGLAGGSGELFF; CDR3nt: TGTGCCAGTAGTATAGCCCTCGGACTAGCGGGAGGTTCCGGGGAGCTGTTTTTT
j_gene: TRBJ2-4; d_gene: NA; v_gene: TRBV21-1; abundance: NA; CDR3aa: CASSIQGEAKNIQYF; CDR3nt: TGTGCCAGCAGCATACAGGGGGAGGCCAAAAACATTCAGTACTTC
j_gene: TRBJ2-7; d_gene: NA; v_gene: TRBV18; abundance: NA; CDR3aa: CASSPGVGYEQYF; CDR3nt: TGTGCCAGCTCACCGGGAGTAGGCTACGAGCAGTACTTC
j_gene: TRBJ2-1; d_gene: NA; v_gene: TRBV28; abundance: NA; CDR3aa: CASSKDSRVHNEQFF; CDR3nt: TGTGCCAGCAGCAAGGATAGCCGCGTCCACAATGAGCAGTTCTTC
j_gene: TRBJ1-5; d_gene: NA; v_gene: TRBV6-1; abundance: NA; CDR3aa: CASSTRRDGQPQHF; CDR3nt: TGTGCCAGCAGTACGCGCAGGGACGGTCAGCCCCAGCATTTT
j_gene: TRBJ1-2; d_gene: TRBD1; v_gene: TRBV4-1; abundance: NA; CDR3aa: CASSHQTGGDYGYTF; CDR3nt: TGCGCCAGCAGCCACCAGACAGGGGGTGACTATGGCTACACCTTC
j_gene: TRBJ2-6; d_gene: NA; v_gene: TRBV5-1; abundance: NA; CDR3aa: CASSLAGAGANVLTF; CDR3nt: TGCGCCAGCAGCTTGGCCGGTGCCGGGGCCAACGTCCTGACTTTC
j_gene: TRBJ1-3; d_gene: NA; v_gene: TRBV7-8; abundance: NA; CDR3aa: CASSLVSRGPGNTIYF; CDR3nt: TGTGCCAGCAGCTTAGTATCGAGGGGACCTGGAAACACCATATATTTT
j_gene: TRBJ1-1; d_gene: TRBD1; v_gene: TRBV14; abundance: few; CDR3aa: CASSLRTGRNTEAFF; CDR3nt: TGTGCCAGCAGCCTACGGACAGGGCGGAACACTGAAGCTTTCTTT
j_gene: TRBJ2-4; d_gene: TRBD1; v_gene: TRBV28; abundance: NA; CDR3aa: CASSLAGGEAKNIQYF; CDR3nt: TGTGCCAGCAGTTTAGCAGGGGGCGAAGCCAAAAACATTCAGTACTTC
j_gene: TRBJ2-7; d_gene: NA; v_gene: TRBV6-1; abundance: NA; CDR3aa: CATSRQVSYEQYF; CDR3nt: TGTGCCACCAGTAGACAGGTATCCTACGAGCAGTACTTC
j_gene: TRBJ1-1; d_gene: TRBD1; v_gene: TRBV6-1; abundance: NA; CDR3aa: CASAGTGFTEAFF; CDR3nt: TGTGCCAGCGCCGGGACAGGTTTCACTGAAGCTTTCTTT
j_gene: TRBJ2-5; d_gene: NA; v_gene: TRBV7-9; abundance: NA; CDR3aa: CASSFDGGMQETQYF; CDR3nt: TGTGCCAGCAGCTTCGATGGGGGGATGCAAGAGACCCAGTACTTC
j_gene: TRBJ2-2; d_gene: NA; v_gene: TRBV30; abundance: NA; CDR3aa: CACGKHLTGELFF; CDR3nt: TGTGCCTGTGGTAAACACCTCACCGGGGAGCTGTTTTTT
j_gene: TRBJ2-7; d_gene: TRBD1; v_gene: TRBV10-3; abundance: NA; CDR3aa: CAHRAGQGYEQYF; CDR3nt: TGTGCCCATCGGGCAGGACAGGGCTACGAGCAGTACTTC
j_gene: TRBJ2-7; d_gene: NA; v_gene: TRBV20-1; abundance: NA; CDR3aa: CSASWEQYF; CDR3nt: TGCAGTGCTAGCTGGGAGCAGTACTTC
j_gene: TRBJ1-1; d_gene: NA; v_gene: TRBV7-8; abundance: NA; CDR3aa: CASSLGGMAFF; CDR3nt: TGTGCCAGCAGCTTAGGCGGAATGGCTTTCTTT
j_gene: TRBJ2-1; d_gene: TRBD1; v_gene: TRBV5-1; abundance: NA; CDR3aa: CASSDGQGRYNEQFF; CDR3nt: TGCGCCAGCAGCGATGGACAGGGACGTTACAATGAGCAGTTCTTC
j_gene: TRBJ1-3; d_gene: NA; v_gene: TRBV28; abundance: NA; CDR3aa: CASQSSGNTIYF; CDR3nt: TGTGCCAGCCAGTCCTCTGGAAACACCATATATTTT
j_gene: TRBJ1-1; d_gene: NA; v_gene: TRBV5-1; abundance: NA; CDR3aa: CASREGGNTEAFF; CDR3nt: TGCGCCAGCAGGGAGGGAGGGAACACTGAAGCTTTCTTT
j_gene: TRBJ2-5; d_gene: TRBD2; v_gene: TRBV7-8; abundance: few; CDR3aa: CASSFLASGYQETQYF; CDR3nt: TGTGCCAGCAGCTTTCTTGCTAGCGGGTACCAAGAGACCCAGTACTTC
j_gene: TRBJ2-3; d_gene: NA; v_gene: TRBV5-1; abundance: NA; CDR3aa: CASAWERYTDTQYF; CDR3nt: TGCGCCAGCGCTTGGGAGCGGTACACAGATACGCAGTATTTT
j_gene: TRBJ2-3; d_gene: NA; v_gene: TRBV6-1; abundance: NA; CDR3aa: CASRRRSADTQYF; CDR3nt: TGTGCCAGCAGACGCAGGTCGGCGGATACGCAGTATTTT
j_gene: TRBJ1-3; d_gene: NA; v_gene: TRBV5-1; abundance: NA; CDR3aa: CASSFDPGNTIYF; CDR3nt: TGCGCCAGCAGCTTCGACCCTGGAAACACCATATATTTT
j_gene: TRBJ2-1; d_gene: TRBD2; v_gene: TRBV5-1; abundance: few; CDR3aa: CASSSGLVSNEQFF; CDR3nt: TGCGCCAGCAGCTCGGGACTAGTTTCAAATGAGCAGTTCTTC
j_gene: TRBJ1-5; d_gene: NA; v_gene: TRBV28; abundance: few; CDR3aa: CATQGRQPQHF; CDR3nt: TGTGCCACCCAGGGGCGACAGCCCCAGCATTTT
j_gene: TRBJ1-4; d_gene: TRBD1; v_gene: TRBV7-9; abundance: once; CDR3aa: CASSLVPGGEAINEKLFF; CDR3nt: TGTGCCAGCAGCTTAGTGCCAGGGGGCGAGGCGATTAATGAAAAACTGTTTTTT
j_gene: TRBJ1-1; d_gene: NA; v_gene: TRBV6-1; abundance: once; CDR3aa: CASRRGLRNTEAFF; CDR3nt: TGTGCCAGCCGAAGAGGGCTACGGAACACTGAAGCTTTCTTT
j_gene: TRBJ2-1; d_gene: NA; v_gene: TRBV30; abundance: NA; CDR3aa: CAWDTYNEQFF; CDR3nt: TGTGCCTGGGACACCTACAATGAGCAGTTCTTC
j_gene: TRBJ1-1; d_gene: NA; v_gene: TRBV18; abundance: NA; CDR3aa: CASSPGQPIAFF; CDR3nt: TGTGCCAGCTCACCTGGACAGCCGATAGCTTTCTTT
j_gene: TRBJ2-3; d_gene: TRBD2; v_gene: TRBV6-1; abundance: NA; CDR3aa: CASSGRDYRDTQYF; CDR3nt: TGTGCCAGCAGTGGGAGGGACTATAGAGATACGCAGTATTTT
j_gene: TRBJ1-2; d_gene: NA; v_gene: TRBV10-3; abundance: NA; CDR3aa: CAISDRGNYGYTF; CDR3nt: TGTGCCATCAGTGATCGGGGGAACTATGGCTACACCTTC
j_gene: TRBJ1-2; d_gene: TRBD1; v_gene: TRBV7-9; abundance: NA; CDR3aa: CASSLPRTGKNGYTF; CDR3nt: TGTGCCAGCAGCTTACCCCGGACAGGGAAAAATGGCTACACCTTC
j_gene: TRBJ2-6; d_gene: TRBD1; v_gene: TRBV19; abundance: few; CDR3aa: CASSIAGTGIVSGANVLTF; CDR3nt: TGTGCCAGTAGTATAGCAGGGACAGGGATTGTCTCTGGGGCCAACGTCCTGACTTTC
j_gene: TRBJ2-7; d_gene: NA; v_gene: TRBV28; abundance: NA; CDR3aa: CASSRHGGAYEQYF; CDR3nt: TGTGCCAGCAGTCGACACGGGGGCGCCTACGAGCAGTACTTC
j_gene: TRBJ2-3; d_gene: NA; v_gene: TRBV6-1; abundance: NA; CDR3aa: CASSEARDTQYF; CDR3nt: TGTGCCAGCAGTGAAGCGCGGGATACGCAGTATTTT
j_gene: TRBJ2-6; d_gene: NA; v_gene: TRBV7-9; abundance: NA; CDR3aa: CASSPHASGANVLTF; CDR3nt: TGTGCCAGCAGCCCACACGCCTCTGGGGCCAACGTCCTGACTTTC
j_gene: TRBJ2-2; d_gene: TRBD2; v_gene: TRBV10-2; abundance: NA; CDR3aa: CASSATLAGGTGELFF; CDR3nt: TGCGCCAGCAGTGCCACACTAGCGGGGGGAACCGGGGAGCTGTTTTTT
j_gene: TRBJ1-1; d_gene: NA; v_gene: TRBV7-6; abundance: NA; CDR3aa: CASSLGQPGGTEAFF; CDR3nt: TGTGCCAGCAGCTTAGGGCAGCCTGGGGGCACTGAAGCTTTCTTT
j_gene: TRBJ2-7; d_gene: TRBD1; v_gene: TRBV5-1; abundance: NA; CDR3aa: CASSPSPGQGHEQYF; CDR3nt: TGCGCCAGCAGCCCCTCACCGGGACAGGGGCACGAGCAGTACTTC
j_gene: TRBJ2-6; d_gene: NA; v_gene: TRBV19; abundance: NA; CDR3aa: CASSSHLGVSGANVLTF; CDR3nt: TGTGCCAGTAGTAGCCATCTTGGGGTCTCTGGGGCCAACGTCCTGACTTTC
j_gene: TRBJ1-4; d_gene: NA; v_gene: TRBV5-3; abundance: NA; CDR3aa: CARSLVVFAGRVLATNEKLFF; CDR3nt: TGTGCCAGAAGCTTGGTAGTTTTCGCGGGACGAGTTCTAGCAACTAATGAAAAACTGTTTTTT
j_gene: TRBJ1-2; d_gene: NA; v_gene: TRBV6-1; abundance: NA; CDR3aa: CASSKGRWSNYGYTF; CDR3nt: TGTGCCAGCAGTAAAGGACGGTGGTCTAACTATGGCTACACCTTC
j_gene: TRBJ2-2; d_gene: NA; v_gene: TRBV28; abundance: NA; CDR3aa: CASSFGQRNTGELFF; CDR3nt: TGTGCCAGCAGTTTTGGGCAGAGGAACACCGGGGAGCTGTTTTTT
j_gene: TRBJ2-3; d_gene: TRBD2; v_gene: TRBV10-3; abundance: NA; CDR3aa: CAISDQLAGGPDTQYF; CDR3nt: TGTGCCATCAGTGACCAACTAGCGGGAGGCCCAGATACGCAGTATTTT
j_gene: TRBJ2-7; d_gene: NA; v_gene: TRBV6-1; abundance: NA; CDR3aa: CASSEVSEQYF; CDR3nt: TGTGCCAGCAGTGAAGTTTCCGAGCAGTACTTC
j_gene: TRBJ2-7; d_gene: NA; v_gene: TRBV10-3; abundance: NA; CDR3aa: CASRPSGEYEQYF; CDR3nt: TGTGCCAGCCGACCTAGTGGAGAGTACGAGCAGTACTTC
j_gene: TRBJ2-3; d_gene: NA; v_gene: TRBV28; abundance: NA; CDR3aa: CASSREGVGTDTQYF; CDR3nt: TGTGCCAGCAGTAGGGAGGGGGTTGGCACAGATACGCAGTATTTT
j_gene: TRBJ1-5; d_gene: TRBD1; v_gene: TRBV19; abundance: NA; CDR3aa: CASSIGQGAGWPQHF; CDR3nt: TGTGCCAGTAGTATCGGTCAGGGGGCGGGTTGGCCCCAGCATTTT
j_gene: TRBJ1-2; d_gene: NA; v_gene: TRBV7-9; abundance: NA; CDR3aa: CASSLAAGYGYTF; CDR3nt: TGTGCCAGCAGCTTAGCGGCAGGCTATGGCTACACCTTC
j_gene: TRBJ2-5; d_gene: TRBD1; v_gene: TRBV5-1; abundance: NA; CDR3aa: CASSRDSKETQYF; CDR3nt: TGCGCCAGCAGCCGGGACAGCAAAGAGACCCAGTACTTC
j_gene: TRBJ2-2; d_gene: NA; v_gene: TRBV6-1; abundance: NA; CDR3aa: CASSALPGTGELFF; CDR3nt: TGTGCCAGCAGTGCACTCCCAGGGACCGGGGAGCTGTTTTTT
j_gene: TRBJ2-2; d_gene: NA; v_gene: TRBV19; abundance: NA; CDR3aa: CASSIGPRGELFF; CDR3nt: TGTGCCAGTAGTATTGGGCCCAGAGGGGAGCTGTTTTTT
j_gene: TRBJ2-3; d_gene: TRBD2; v_gene: TRBV5-1; abundance: NA; CDR3aa: CASSLARLAGISDTQYF; CDR3nt: TGCGCCAGCAGCTTGGCCCGACTAGCGGGAATCTCAGATACGCAGTATTTT
j_gene: TRBJ2-3; d_gene: NA; v_gene: TRBV10-3; abundance: NA; CDR3aa: CAISKGGGFATDTQYF; CDR3nt: TGTGCCATCAGTAAAGGAGGGGGCTTTGCGACAGATACGCAGTATTTT
j_gene: TRBJ1-2; d_gene: TRBD1; v_gene: TRBV10-2; abundance: NA; CDR3aa: CASSGQDLGGYTF; CDR3nt: TGCGCCAGCAGCGGACAGGACCTGGGGGGCTACACCTTC
j_gene: TRBJ2-3; d_gene: TRBD2; v_gene: TRBV5-1; abundance: few; CDR3aa: CASSFSGGAVDTQYF; CDR3nt: TGCGCCAGCAGCTTTAGCGGGGGGGCCGTAGATACGCAGTATTTT
j_gene: TRBJ1-5; d_gene: NA; v_gene: TRBV18; abundance: NA; CDR3aa: CASSPEYSNQPQHF; CDR3nt: TGTGCCAGCTCACCAGAGTATAGCAATCAGCCCCAGCATTTT